Listed here are 30 T cell receptor beta chains from one sample, sequenced in a study of blood T cell repertoires in COVID-19. Here immunoSEQ multiplex PCR was the method, and the copy in TCRdb shows in-frame clones only, minus some. This sample has tens of thousands of clones; almost 90% occur once, and the top ten carry roughly 13%. Sequenced sample: peripheral blood. The receptors originated from a human donor in a cohort sampled during active COVID-19.

V usage is TRBV2 and J usage is TRBJ1-1; the match to TRBD1 covers 8 bases. V was pared by 8 bases and J by 3 bases, with 2 bases of the junction left unmatched. The CDR3 has 12 residues. CDR1 and CDR2 from the germline V gene are SNHLY and FYNNEI. CDR3: CASQTGDTEAFF. The CDR3 nucleotides read TGTGCCAGCCAGACAGGGGACACTGAAGCTTTCTTT.

This chain joins TRBV5-4 and TRBJ2-2, with 9 bases fitting TRBD2. Germline assignment: CDR1 SGHNT and CDR2 YYREEE (reference sequence). The CDR3 extends over 16 amino acids. J lost 7 bases, V lost 5 bases, and 12 bases had no gene match. The CDR3 loop is CASSGGAGGSYGELFF. The CDR3 DNA sequence: TGTGCCAGCAGTGGAGGAGCGGGGGGATCTTACGGGGAGCTGTTTTTT. The variable domain in full, with the rest retrieved from reference TRBV5-4 and TRBJ2-2, is ETGVTQSPTHLIKTRGQQVTLRCSSQSGHNTVSWYQQALGQGPQFIFQYYREEENGRGNFPPRFSGLQFPNYSSELNVNALELDDSALYLCASSGGAGGSYGELFFGEGSRLTVL.

V gene TRBV30 combines with J gene TRBJ1-1; no clear D. V was cut by 3 bases and J by 0 bases, with 8 bases left in between. This CDR3 is built from 13 residues. Germline assignment: CDR1 GTSNPN and CDR2 SVGIG (reference sequence). The CDR3 region has the DNA TGTGCCTGGAGGCCCCCGGTGAACACTGAAGCTTTCTTT. Translation gives CAWRPPVNTEAFF.

The chain joins TRBV5-6 to TRBJ2-1, with a tentative D call TRBD1 (6 bases). Trimming removed 9 bases from V and 3 bases from J, with 22 bases in between. CDR1 and CDR2 (germline): SGHDT, YYEEEE. This CDR3 spans 16 amino acids. The chain's CDR3 is CATVSRRDTLYNEQFF. The CDR3 DNA reads TGTGCCACCGTGAGCCGCCGGGACACCCTCTACAATGAGCAGTTCTTC.

The chain links TRBV27 to TRBJ2-4, with no clear D. The CDR3 is made up of 13 amino acids. Trimming shortened V by 3 bases and J by 0 bases, and 3 bases separated the two germline ends. Germline CDR1 MNHEY, CDR2 SMNVEV (reference sequence). CDR3 sequence reads: CASSFSAKNIQYF. CDR3 nucleotides: TGTGCCAGCAGTTTCTCAGCCAAAAACATTCAGTACTTC.

V usage is TRBV19 and J usage is TRBJ2-1; 8 bases fit TRBD2. V shed 3 bases and J 7 bases; nucleotides not matched to a gene: 8. This CDR3 spans 15 amino acids. Germline V gene lookup returns CDR1 LNHDA and CDR2 SQIVND (reference sequence). CDR3 coding DNA: TGTGCCAGTAGTATGTCGCGGGGGGCGAGGAATGAGCAGTTCTTC. As protein: CASSMSRGARNEQFF.

This chain uses TRBV3-1 (or the pseudogene TRBV3-2) with TRBJ1-2, with D tentatively TRBD1 (6 bases). The CDR3 length is 17 residues. Germline CDR1 is LGHDT and CDR2 is YNNKEL (reference sequence). V lost 0 bases and J lost 0, with 14 bases in between. The CDR3, as DNA: TGTGCCAGCAGCCAAGAAAAGACAGGATTCTCTAACTATGGCTACACCTTC. This codes for CASSQEKTGFSNYGYTF.

V gene TRBV25-1 combines with J gene TRBJ1-3; TRBD1 might be the D (5 bases). Germline V gene data show CDR1 as MGHDK and CDR2 as SYGVNS. CDR3 length: 16 residues. Trimming removed 2 bases at V and 3 bases at J, with 14 bases between. CDR3 protein: CASSERMAGIGNTIYF. CDR3 coding DNA: TGTGCCAGCAGTGAAAGGATGGCAGGGATTGGAAACACCATATATTTT.

J is TRBJ2-7 and V is TRBV4-3; perhaps TRBD2 as D (6 bases). Per germline, CDR1 LGHNA and CDR2 YSLEER. The V gene lost 0 bases and the J gene lost 4 bases, with 19 bases spanning the gap. The CDR3 consists of 17 residues. DNA for the CDR3: TGCGCCAGCAGCCAAGATGATGGGGGGACCATCGGGTACGAGCAGTACTTC. Encoded protein: CASSQDDGGTIGYEQYF.

This chain links TRBV27 with TRBJ1-2; the D is unclear. Germline V CDR1 and CDR2: MNHEY, SMNVEV (reference sequence). This CDR3 has 12 residues. With 7 bases removed from V and 8 bases from J, the gap between germline ends came to 14 bases. As DNA, the CDR3 is TGTGCCAGCAATTTGGGCACTTGGGGCTACACCTTC. Its translation: CASNLGTWGYTF.

In this sample, this clone turned up once. V and J are TRBV12-3 or TRBV12-4 and TRBJ1-2; D gene unclear. V was clipped by 3 bases and J by 7 bases, with 12 bases between them. The CDR3 extends over 13 amino acids. The chain's CDR3 is CASSFREPSGYTF. The CDR3 region has the DNA TGTGCCAGCAGTTTCCGGGAACCCAGTGGCTACACCTTC.

The V call is TRBV7-8, the J call TRBJ1-3; 9 nucleotides align to TRBD1. The V segment lost 4 bases and the J segment 0 bases; nucleotides outside the gene matches: 13. Germline loops: CDR1 SGHVS, CDR2 FQNEAQ. This CDR3 has 19 amino acids. CDR3 residues: CASSSPGQGIPFSGNTIYF. In nucleotides, the CDR3 is TGTGCCAGCAGCTCGCCGGGACAGGGAATCCCTTTCTCTGGAAACACCATATATTTT.

This clone was recorded once. The rearrangement joins TRBV9 to TRBJ1-4, with D perhaps TRBD1 (5 bases). Trimming shortened V by 4 bases and J by 2 bases, and 9 bases separated the two germline ends. Germline values: CDR1 SGDLS, CDR2 YYNGEE. The CDR3 loop spans 14 amino acids. CDR3: CASSSRATNEKLFF. The CDR3 region has the DNA TGTGCCAGCAGCTCCAGGGCGACTAATGAAAAACTGTTTTTT.

The rearrangement joins TRBV5-1 to TRBJ1-2, with D perhaps TRBD1 (5 bases). The V gene lost 6 bases and the J gene lost 7 bases, with 19 bases spanning the gap. The CDR3 length is 14 residues. The germline gives CDR1 SGHRS, CDR2 YFSETQ. The CDR3, as DNA: TGCGCCAGCACCCCCTGGGGGGACGGGAGTGGCTACACCTTC. Its translation is CASTPWGDGSGYTF.

J is TRBJ1-1 and V is TRBV6-2 or TRBV6-3; D unclear. The CDR3 is 12 amino acids. The germline V gene has CDR1 MNHEY and CDR2 SVGEGT. The ends were cut back, 6 bases at V and 8 bases at J, with 13 bases in the middle. The CDR3 sequence is CASSPTWREAFF. The DNA of the CDR3 is TGTGCCAGCAGCCCCACGTGGAGGGAAGCTTTCTTT.

The CDR3 nucleotides read TGTGCCAGCAGCTTCCAGGGTGGAACTGAAGCTTTCTTT. Translating gives CASSFQGGTEAFF. This chain links TRBV7-9 with TRBJ1-1, with D possibly being TRBD1 (5 bases). From germline, CDR1 is SEHNR and CDR2 FQNEAQ (reference sequence). V lost 3 bases to trimming and J lost 5 bases, with 10 bases between them. There are 13 residues in the CDR3. The variable domain in full, completed from reference TRBV7-9 and TRBJ1-1, reads DTGVSQNPRHKITKRGQNVTFRCDPISEHNRLYWYRQTLGQGPEFLTYFQNEAQLEKSRLLSDRFSAERPKGSFSTLEIQRTEQGDSAMYLCASSFQGGTEAFFGQGTRLTVV.

The chain couples TRBV19 to TRBJ1-1; no firm D call. This CDR3 has 11 residues. V lost 6 bases, J lost 2 bases, and 4 bases lay in between. Per germline, CDR1 LNHDA and CDR2 SQIVND (reference sequence). DNA for the CDR3: TGTGCCAGTAGACATAACACTGAAGCTTTCTTT. Translation: CASRHNTEAFF.

The chain couples TRBV4-2 to TRBJ1-2; 7 nucleotides line up with TRBD1. CDR1 is LGHNA, CDR2 YNFKEQ, per germline. The V gene end was trimmed by 6 bases and the J gene end by 6 bases; junction bases not matched to a gene: 7. This CDR3 comprises 13 residues. The CDR3 is CASSYDRADGYTF. CDR3 in DNA: TGTGCCAGCAGTTACGACAGGGCGGATGGCTACACCTTC.

V gene TRBV6-5 combines with J gene TRBJ1-1, with a tentative D call TRBD1 (6 bases). The germline V gene has CDR1 MNHEY and CDR2 SVGAGI. The CDR3 covers 15 residues. Trimming stripped 2 bases from V and 4 bases from J, with 14 bases between. Here the CDR3 reads CASSYEGVRGTEAFF. CDR3 in DNA: TGTGCCAGCAGTTACGAGGGGGTCCGTGGCACTGAAGCTTTCTTT.

This chain joins TRBV15 and TRBJ2-7; D remains ambiguous. V was cut by 1 base and J by 0 bases, with 7 bases left in between. The CDR3 contains 14 residues. CDR1 LNHNV and CDR2 YYDKDF come from the germline V gene (reference sequence). CDR3 coding DNA: TGTGCCACCAGCAGAGGAGGTTCCTCCTACGAGCAGTACTTC. Its protein product is CATSRGGSSYEQYF.

This chain connects TRBV5-5 to TRBJ2-2; maybe TRBD1 (5 bases). V dropped 4 bases and J dropped 3 bases, with 16 bases sitting between them. Per the germline V gene, CDR1 is SGHKS and CDR2 is YYEKEE (reference sequence). This CDR3 region has 16 residues. CDR3 loop: CASSQGAGLDTGELFF. CDR3 in DNA: TGTGCCAGCAGCCAAGGGGCAGGCTTGGACACCGGGGAGCTGTTTTTT.

The chain couples TRBV11-2 to TRBJ2-1; D is possibly TRBD2 (5 bases). Germline CDR1 reads SGHAT; CDR2 reads FQNNGV. This CDR3 region has 16 residues. Trimming took off 5 bases at V and 7 bases at J, with 21 bases between the two ends. The CDR3 DNA is TGTGCCAGCAGCCCTCAGAGGGTCCTTGGTGGGAATGAGCAGTTCTTC. Protein: CASSPQRVLGGNEQFF.

The chain employs TRBV4-1 and TRBJ1-3; D remains ambiguous. Germline V gives CDR1 MGHRA, CDR2 YSYEKL. The CDR3 has 16 amino acids. Trimming cost V 1 base and J 0 bases, with 10 bases left between them. The CDR3 DNA sequence: TGCGCCAGCAGCCAAGTCATATACTCCTCTGGAAACACCATATATTTT. The encoded protein is CASSQVIYSSGNTIYF.

This chain uses TRBV18 with TRBJ1-1, with 8 bases aligning to TRBD1. The length of the CDR3 is 13 residues. Germline V lookup: CDR1 KGHSH, CDR2 LQKENI. J gave up 4 bases and V 6 bases, and 4 bases lay outside the gene matches. The CDR3 DNA sequence: TGTGCCAGCTCTCCAGGGACAGGCACTGAAGCTTTCTTT. This encodes CASSPGTGTEAFF.

The table lists this clone with a few counts. V and J are TRBV5-8 and TRBJ1-2; TRBD1 aligns across 10 bases. CDR3 length equals 14 residues. The V segment lost 0 bases and the J segment 8 bases; nucleotides outside the gene matches: 4. Germline lookup yields CDR1 SGHTS and CDR2 YDEGEE. This chain's CDR3 is CASSLEGTGVGYTF. CDR3 DNA: TGTGCCAGCAGCTTGGAAGGGACAGGGGTCGGCTACACCTTC.

The sample holds one count of this clone. This sequence joins TRBV4-2 and TRBJ2-2, with D tentatively TRBD1 (6 bases). In germline, CDR1 is LGHNA, CDR2 YNFKEQ. This CDR3 is built from 17 residues. Trimming left V 0 bases short and J 5 bases short, with 16 bases between. The CDR3 DNA reads as TGTGCCAGCAGCCAAGATCAATACAGGGAAGGTACCGGGGAGCTGTTTTTT. It is translated as CASSQDQYREGTGELFF.

V and J are TRBV18 and TRBJ2-5; D unresolved. The germline V and J ends were trimmed by 3 bases and 3 bases, with 11 bases remaining between them. Germline V gene data show CDR1 as KGHSH and CDR2 as LQKENI. This CDR3 has 14 residues. CDR3 coding DNA: TGTGCCAGCTCACCGGCAAACGGAGAAGAGACCCAGTACTTC. It codes for CASSPANGEETQYF.

V gene TRBV5-4 combines with J gene TRBJ1-6; D unclear. The germline gives CDR1 SGHNT, CDR2 YYREEE (reference sequence). CDR3 size: 14 residues. The V end lost 2 bases, the J end lost 7 bases, and 10 bases lay between the germline ends. CDR3 protein: CASSFRGLNSPLHF. As DNA, the CDR3 is TGTGCCAGCAGCTTCCGCGGCCTGAATTCACCCCTCCACTTT. Using reference TRBV5-4 and TRBJ1-6 for the parts outside the CDR3, the full variable domain is ETGVTQSPTHLIKTRGQQVTLRCSSQSGHNTVSWYQQALGQGPQFIFQYYREEENGRGNFPPRFSGLQFPNYSSELNVNALELDDSALYLCASSFRGLNSPLHFGNGTRLTVT.

The chain is built from TRBV3-1 (or the pseudogene TRBV3-2) and TRBJ2-4; the match to TRBD2 covers 12 bases. The CDR3 loop spans 18 amino acids. V was clipped by 0 bases and J by 6 bases; unmatched bases: 9. The germline V gene has CDR1 LGHDT and CDR2 YNNKEL (reference sequence). The CDR3 DNA sequence: TGTGCCAGCAGCCAAGAAGCCCCTAGCGGGGGGGCCCTAAACATTCAGTACTTC. It codes for CASSQEAPSGGALNIQYF.

J is TRBJ1-4 and V is TRBV4-3; tentative D call: TRBD1 (6 bases). In germline, CDR1 is LGHNA, CDR2 YSLEER. This CDR3 spans 15 amino acids. V lost 5 bases, J lost 3 bases, and 13 bases lay in between. The CDR3 spells CASSYGGAANEKLFF. CDR3 DNA: TGCGCCAGCAGCTATGGGGGCGCGGCTAATGAAAAACTGTTTTTT.